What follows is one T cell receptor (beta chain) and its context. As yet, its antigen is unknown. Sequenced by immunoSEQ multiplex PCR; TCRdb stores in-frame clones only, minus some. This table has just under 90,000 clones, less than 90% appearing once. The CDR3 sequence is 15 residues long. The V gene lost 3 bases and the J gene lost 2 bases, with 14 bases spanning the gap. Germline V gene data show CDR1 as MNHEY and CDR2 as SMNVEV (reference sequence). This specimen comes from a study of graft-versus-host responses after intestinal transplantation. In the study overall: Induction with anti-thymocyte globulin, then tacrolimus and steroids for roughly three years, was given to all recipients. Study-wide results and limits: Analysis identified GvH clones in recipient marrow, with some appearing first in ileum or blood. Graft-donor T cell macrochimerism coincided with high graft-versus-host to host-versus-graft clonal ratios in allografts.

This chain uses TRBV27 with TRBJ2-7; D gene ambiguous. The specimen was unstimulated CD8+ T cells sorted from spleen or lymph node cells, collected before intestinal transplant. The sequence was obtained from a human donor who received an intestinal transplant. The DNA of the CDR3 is TGTGCCAGCAGTTTTTGGGGATCCTCCGCCTACGAGCAGTACTTC. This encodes CASSFWGSSAYEQYF.